The 11 T cell receptor beta chains below were found in one sample sequenced in a study of blood T cell repertoires in COVID-19. The assay was immunoSEQ multiplex PCR, and TCRdb's table has in-frame clones only and misses some. The repertoire holds a few hundred thousand clones, 88% seen once, with 0.99% in the top ten. Sequenced input: peripheral blood. The receptors here all came from a woman in her forties who had recovered from COVID-19.

V usage is TRBV5-6 and J usage is TRBJ2-7; 16 bases are a match to TRBD2. Trimming at V came to 2 bases and at J to 5 bases, leaving 7 bases not matched to a gene. The germline V gene has CDR1 SGHDT and CDR2 YYEEEE. The CDR3 loop spans 17 amino acids. The CDR3 loop is CASSFGTSGRARDEQYF. CDR3 in DNA: TGTGCCAGCAGCTTCGGGACTAGCGGGAGGGCCCGCGACGAGCAGTACTTC.

For the CDR3, the DNA is TGTGCCAGCAGCCACCGGACTGTTTCTAACTATGGCTACACCTTC. Translation: CASSHRTVSNYGYTF. The chain links TRBV6-2 or TRBV6-3 to TRBJ1-2; D gene uncertain. CDR1 and CDR2 (germline): MNHEY, SVGEGT. Deletions cut 6 bases from V and 0 bases from J, with 14 bases between. The CDR3 is made up of 15 amino acids.

This clone was counted a single time. The rearrangement links TRBV4-1 to TRBJ2-7, with D possibly TRBD1 on 7 matching bases. V dropped 1 base and J dropped 2 bases, with 12 bases sitting between them. This CDR3 spans 15 amino acids. The germline gives CDR1 MGHRA, CDR2 YSYEKL. The CDR3 is CASSQGGGTAYEQYF. The CDR3 DNA reads TGCGCCAGCAGCCAAGGAGGAGGGACAGCCTACGAGCAGTACTTC.

V usage is TRBV4-3 and J usage is TRBJ1-2, with a tentative D call TRBD1 (5 bases). Germline values: CDR1 LGHNA, CDR2 YSLEER. This CDR3 region has 16 residues. V was pared by 1 base and J by 0 bases, with 12 bases between. The CDR3 DNA is TGCGCCAGCAGCCAAGGGGGGGGGATTCCTAACTATGGCTACACCTTC. Its translation is CASSQGGGIPNYGYTF.

This sequence joins TRBV7-9 and TRBJ1-1; D gene uncertain. The V end lost 5 bases, the J end lost 0 bases, and 13 bases lay between the germline ends. The V gene's germline CDR1 is SEHNR and CDR2 FQNEAQ (reference sequence). This CDR3 has 15 amino acids. The CDR3 loop reads CASSQWAEMNTEAFF. In nucleotides, the CDR3 is TGTGCCAGCAGCCAATGGGCAGAAATGAACACTGAAGCTTTCTTT.

This clone was seen just once. This chain connects TRBV7-9 to TRBJ1-2; 9 bases agree with TRBD1. The ends lost 1 base at V and 6 bases at J; junction bases unmatched: 9. The CDR3 length is 16 residues. Germline CDR1 is SEHNR and CDR2 is FQNEAQ (reference sequence). CDR3 sequence (DNA): TGTGCCAGCAGCTTAGGGTTGGGACAGGGCACGGATGGCTACACCTTC. Its translation is CASSLGLGQGTDGYTF.

About this clone: The same CDR3 arises from other DNA sequences in this sample as well. V gene TRBV5-4 combines with J gene TRBJ1-2; no clear D gene. CDR1 SGHNT and CDR2 YYREEE come from the germline V gene (reference sequence). The CDR3 consists of 13 residues. V was trimmed by 0 bases and J by 2 bases, leaving 5 bases between them. The CDR3 sequence is CASSLAGNYGYTF. The CDR3 DNA sequence: TGTGCCAGCAGCTTGGCGGGGAACTATGGCTACACCTTC.

The chain joins TRBV7-2 to TRBJ2-7, with 7 bases aligning to TRBD1. Germline CDR1 and CDR2: SGHTA and FQGNSA. J was trimmed by 0 bases and V by 1 base; bases with no gene match: 9. The CDR3 spans 17 residues. DNA of the CDR3: TGTGCCAGCAGCTTAGGCCGGACAGGCCTTTCCTCCTACGAGCAGTACTTC. This encodes CASSLGRTGLSSYEQYF.

The DNA for the CDR3 is TGCGCCAGCAGTGCCGGGGGGCAAGGCTATGGCTACACCTTC. It codes for CASSAGGQGYGYTF. The chain links TRBV10-2 to TRBJ1-2, with TRBD1 as a possible D gene (6 bases). V was shortened by 4 bases and J by 4 bases, with 13 bases between the two germline ends. The CDR3 is 14 amino acids. Germline CDR1 is WSHSY and CDR2 is SAAADI.

This clone has more than one count but fewer than ten. Here the CDR3 DNA reads TGTGCCAGCAGTGGGGGCGACGGGAACACCGGGGAGCTGTTTTTT. This sequence encodes CASSGGDGNTGELFF. The V gene is TRBV2, the J gene TRBJ2-2, with a possible D match to TRBD1 (5 bases). Germline V gene data show CDR1 as SNHLY and CDR2 as FYNNEI. Trimming cost V 4 bases and J 1 base, with 10 bases left between them. CDR3 length: 15 residues.

The J gene is TRBJ1-2, the V gene TRBV11-2; D perhaps matches TRBD1 (5 bases). The CDR3 length is 12 residues. Germline assignment: CDR1 SGHAT and CDR2 FQNNGV. V was cut by 5 bases and J by 5 bases, with 9 bases left in between. The CDR3 DNA follows: TGTGCCAGCAGCCTGGGGCTATATGGCTACACCTTC. It encodes CASSLGLYGYTF.